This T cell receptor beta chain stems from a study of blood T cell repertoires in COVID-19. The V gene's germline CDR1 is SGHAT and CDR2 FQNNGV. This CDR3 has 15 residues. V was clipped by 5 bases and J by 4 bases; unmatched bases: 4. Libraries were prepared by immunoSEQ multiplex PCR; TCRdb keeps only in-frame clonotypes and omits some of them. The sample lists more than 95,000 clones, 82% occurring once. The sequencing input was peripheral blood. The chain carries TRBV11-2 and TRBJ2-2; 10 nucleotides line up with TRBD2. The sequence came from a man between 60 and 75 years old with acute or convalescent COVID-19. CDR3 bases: TGTGCCAGCAGCCCCTTAGCGGGGGGCACCGGGGAGCTGTTTTTT. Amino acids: CASSPLAGGTGELFF.